The clone carrying this T cell receptor (beta chain) was counted a single time. Its antigen remains unidentified. The V gene's germline CDR1 is ENHRY and CDR2 SYGVKD. The CDR3 is 14 residues long. The V and J ends lost 3 bases and 4 bases respectively, with 12 bases between them. The protocol was immunoSEQ multiplex PCR, while the TCRdb copy is restricted to in-frame clones and leaves out a portion. The table shows about 1.9 million clones, with 85% to 95% occurring only once. These data are taken from a study of shared clonotypes between healthy human individuals. Overall study findings and caveats: The rarefaction results pointed to incomplete sorted-subset sequencing despite large depth. Only blood underwent sampling, and tissue repertoires likely differ. Non-shared clonotypes had lower generation probabilities than those shared by all four donors.

CD45RO-negative, CCR7-positively selected cells formed the naive CD8 fraction, excluding terminally differentiated effector memory CD45RA+ cells. The sequence was obtained from a young man in good health. Some clones in this sample may be carry-over from other donors' samples. The rearrangement uses TRBV10-3 and TRBJ2-5; D not resolved. The sequencing sample was made of naive CD8+ T cells from PBMCs. The CDR3 sequence: CAISESSVIETQYF. The DNA of the CDR3 is TGTGCCATCAGTGAATCTTCTGTGATAGAGACCCAGTACTTC.